These 6 T cell receptor beta chains were all obtained from the same sample, sequenced in a study of blood T cell repertoires in COVID-19. Sequenced by immunoSEQ multiplex PCR; TCRdb stores in-frame clones only, minus some. Of approximately 280,000 clones listed, about 90% are singletons. Sequenced: peripheral blood. The receptors were sampled from a woman in her twenties or thirties who had recovered from COVID-19.

The chain has TRBV14 and TRBJ2-7; TRBD1 aligns across 7 bases. CDR1 and CDR2 from the germline V gene are SGHDN and FVKESK. The CDR3 length is 15 residues. Trimming took 3 bases from V and 3 from J; bases not matched to a gene: 8. CDR3 in amino acids: CASSQAGGSFYEQYF. Here the CDR3 DNA reads TGTGCCAGCAGCCAGGCAGGGGGTTCTTTCTACGAGCAGTACTTC.

This clone was seen more than once but under ten times. V is TRBV6-2 or TRBV6-3 and J is TRBJ1-5, with D possibly TRBD1 on 5 matching bases. This CDR3 is built from 13 residues. Between the trimmed V and J ends, which lost 5 bases and 6 bases, there was a span of 11 bases. The germline V gene has CDR1 MNHEY and CDR2 SVGEGT. CDR3 DNA: TGTGCCAGCAGTCAGGGTTTCGGTCAGCCCCAGCATTTT. Translation gives CASSQGFGQPQHF.

The chain employs TRBV2 and TRBJ2-1; D possibly corresponds to TRBD2 (7 bases). V was pared by 4 bases and J by 4 bases, with 14 bases between. The CDR3 extends over 15 amino acids. Germline assignment: CDR1 SNHLY and CDR2 FYNNEI. CDR3 bases: TGTGCCAGCAGTGGGCGGGGGCAGATTTACAATGAGCAGTTCTTC. Amino acid sequence: CASSGRGQIYNEQFF.

V gene TRBV19 combines with J gene TRBJ2-2, with 7 bases identical to TRBD1. V trimming: 9 bases; J trimming: 0 bases; junction bases outside the gene matches: 7. This CDR3 comprises 15 residues. Germline CDR1 and CDR2: LNHDA and SQIVND (reference sequence). CDR3 sequence: CASGTGTANTGELFF. The CDR3 DNA reads TGTGCCAGCGGCACCGGGACAGCGAACACCGGGGAGCTGTTTTTT.

This rearrangement joins TRBV6-5 to TRBJ1-5, with D unclear. The length of the CDR3 is 12 residues. Per the germline V gene, CDR1 is MNHEY and CDR2 is SVGAGI. V lost 6 bases to trimming and J lost 6 bases, with 9 bases between them. CDR3: CASRSGTQPQHF. The CDR3 DNA sequence: TGTGCCAGCAGGTCGGGAACTCAGCCCCAGCATTTT.

The chain combines TRBV10-3 with TRBJ1-4; 9 nucleotides line up with TRBD1. J was trimmed by 7 bases and V by 2 bases; bases with no gene match: 8. The CDR3 is 16 residues long. CDR1 and CDR2 (germline): ENHRY, SYGVKD. CDR3 region: CAISEEGQGWGEKLFF. CDR3 DNA: TGTGCCATCAGTGAGGAGGGACAGGGATGGGGTGAAAAACTGTTTTTT.